The rows below give T cell receptor beta chains drawn from one sample of a study of T cell clonotyping in hematopoietic cell transplantation. Clones were sequenced by immunoSEQ multiplex PCR, and TCRdb holds only the in-frame ones, with some missing. The repertoire holds 9,500 to 11,000 clones, with roughly three quarters as singletons. The material was PBMCs, obtained 30 days after allogeneic stem cell transplant. The receptor source for this set is a female patient between 35 and 55 years old who had an allogeneic stem cell transplant from a related donor, so T cells may come from the graft donor. Some clones in this sample may be carry-over from other donors' samples. The CDR3 runs from the conserved cysteine through the conserved F or W. D genes are given only for firm matches. Part of the rows lack a size; the others show once, few, many or a class for expanded clones.

d_gene,abundance,v_gene,CDR3aa
TRBD1,.,TRBV2,CASSQINRGRNQNNEQFF
.,.,TRBV5-6,CASSHGGTTGVAYEQYF
TRBD1,.,TRBV18,CASSPMDRGRLTYGYTF
TRBD1,.,TRBV12-5,CASAYLGQGELFF
.,.,TRBV29-1,CSVVQRTYNEQFF
TRBD2,.,TRBV10-1,CATKRTSGSDEQFF
.,few,TRBV5-1,CASTRGGEQYF
.,.,TRBV5-6,CASSPQGLGTEAFF
.,.,TRBV10-3,CAISEQDNEKLFF
.,.,TRBV7-2,CASTGYDTQYF
.,few,TRBV10-2,CASRIGVSQPQHF
.,few,TRBV6-5,CASSYYRQDKYGYTF
.,.,TRBV5-6,CASSFRYRRTGELFF
.,once,TRBV29-1,CSVYLGYEQYF
.,.,TRBV7-3,CASSSQGGTNEKLFF
.,.,TRBV7-8,CASSLATRENQPQHF
.,.,TRBV4-1,CASSQEGASGNTIYF